A selection of T cell receptor beta chains follows, all from one sample in a study of blood T cell repertoires in COVID-19. Clones were read by immunoSEQ multiplex PCR, and TCRdb kept only the in-frame ones, dropping some. The data show 250,000 or so clones, 80% to 90% seen once. Source material: PBMCs or T cells enriched from blood (not recorded which). Source of these receptors: a woman in her forties or fifties who had been exposed to COVID-19. Each CDR3 is given with its conserved first and last residue. Not every row has a clone size; where given, it reads once, few, many or a size class.

TRBV11-1 | . | CASSRTGGGLGTEAFF
TRBV7-9 | . | CASSPPGGVDEKLFF
TRBV30 | . | CAWTLTGANSPLHF
TRBV29-1 | . | CSVEMGLAASTDTQYF
TRBV21-1 | once | CASSKADRGTGNTIYF
TRBV5-8 | . | CASSSATGRYGAGGYTF
TRBV4-2 | . | CASSQVYPSSYEQYF
TRBV9 | . | CASSVSPGQGHEKLFF
TRBV5-4 | . | CASSLGAGTYEQYF
TRBV11-2 | . | CASSSRRPTSGTEAFF
TRBV5-6 | few | CASSLIWEVVNTEAFF
TRBV5-8 | . | CATCRGHVFMNTEAFF
TRBV5-6 | . | CASSLLFYGYTF
TRBV27 | . | CASSFGISYEQYF
TRBV28 | . | CASSLSNYGYTF
TRBV23-1 | few | CASSHGQGDQPQHF
TRBV6-5 | few | CASAEQGNYGYTF
TRBV6-5 | . | CASNVQGYQPQHF
TRBV6-2/TRBV6-3 | . | CASSRLDRGVGEQYF
TRBV5-1 | . | CASSFAPGQGTGEQYF
TRBV10-3 | . | CATQGRAGNTIYF
TRBV21-1 | . | CASRGAGLNTEAFF
TRBV12-3/TRBV12-4 | . | CASSFRRNTEAFF
TRBV7-2 | . | CASSLSGQGMGQYF
TRBV19 | . | CASRKTGYEQYF
TRBV28 | . | CASSFYHTDTQYF
TRBV9 | few | CASSVGGSTEAFF
TRBV9 | once | CASSIGQGRNQPQHF
TRBV7-3 | once | CASSLGLGYEQYF
TRBV6-2/TRBV6-3 | . | CASSSYESKGELFF
TRBV18 | few | CASSFNTGEPQHF
TRBV9 | . | CASSVTGGDSPLHF
TRBV4-1 | . | CASSQESRQGSSPLHF
TRBV30 | . | CAWSVLSGGFSSYNEQFF
TRBV5-1 | . | CASSRTGTSGYTF
TRBV5-6 | once | CASIFKTEGGGYTF
TRBV19 | . | CASSRLPSYEQYF
TRBV28 | . | CASNFGGQSTYEQYF
TRBV11-2 | . | CASSLRGGQVNTEAFF
TRBV4-1 | . | CASSQDIESRGDTDTQYF
TRBV7-9 | . | CASSLGVVRSGNTIYF
TRBV2 | . | CASRPNSGGTYSGYNEQFF
TRBV7-8 | . | CASSAGLADNNEQFF
TRBV11-2 | . | CASSLVGTGGRGELFF
TRBV5-1 | . | CASVPAGGGNAYYGYTF
TRBV24-1 | . | CATSLSGANVLTF
TRBV11-1 | . | CASSLLTGTEAFF
TRBV18 | once | CASSPRGEKLFF